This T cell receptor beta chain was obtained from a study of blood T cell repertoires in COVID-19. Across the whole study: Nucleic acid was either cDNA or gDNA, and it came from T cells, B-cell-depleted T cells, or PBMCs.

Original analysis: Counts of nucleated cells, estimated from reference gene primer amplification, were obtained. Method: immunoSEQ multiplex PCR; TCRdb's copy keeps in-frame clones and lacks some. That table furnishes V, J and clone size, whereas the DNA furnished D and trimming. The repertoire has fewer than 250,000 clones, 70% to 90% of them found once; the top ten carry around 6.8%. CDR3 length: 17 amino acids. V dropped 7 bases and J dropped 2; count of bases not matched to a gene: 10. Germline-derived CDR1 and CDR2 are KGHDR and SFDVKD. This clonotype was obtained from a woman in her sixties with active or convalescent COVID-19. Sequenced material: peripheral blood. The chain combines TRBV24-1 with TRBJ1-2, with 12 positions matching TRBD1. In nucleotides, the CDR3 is TGTGCCACCAGGGGACAGGGGGCTTTGGACCCAAACTATGGCTACACCTTC. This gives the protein CATRGQGALDPNYGYTF.